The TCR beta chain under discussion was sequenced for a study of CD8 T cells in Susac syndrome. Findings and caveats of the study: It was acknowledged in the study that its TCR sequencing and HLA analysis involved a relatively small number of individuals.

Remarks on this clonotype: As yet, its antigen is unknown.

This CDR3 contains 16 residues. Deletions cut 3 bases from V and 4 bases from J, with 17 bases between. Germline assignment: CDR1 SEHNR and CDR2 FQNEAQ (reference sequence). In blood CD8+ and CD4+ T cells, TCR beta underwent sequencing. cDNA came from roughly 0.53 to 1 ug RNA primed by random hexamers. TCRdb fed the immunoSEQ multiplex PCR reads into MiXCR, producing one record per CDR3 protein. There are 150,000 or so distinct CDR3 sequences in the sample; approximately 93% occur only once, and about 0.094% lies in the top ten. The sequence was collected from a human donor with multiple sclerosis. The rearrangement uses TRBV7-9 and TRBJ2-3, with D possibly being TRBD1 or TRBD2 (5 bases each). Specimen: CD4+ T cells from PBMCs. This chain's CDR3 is CASSFGQGVGPDTQYF. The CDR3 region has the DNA TGTGCCAGCAGCTTCGGGCAGGGAGTTGGGCCAGATACGCAGTATTTT.